The clone carrying this T cell receptor (beta chain) was counted many times. The antigen is undetermined. The germline V gene encodes CDR1 SEHNR and CDR2 FQNEAQ (reference sequence). The CDR3 runs 14 residues. The V end lost 7 bases, the J end lost 6 bases, and 19 bases lay between the germline ends. TCRdb re-called the 5' RACE reads through MiXCR, storing one row per CDR3 protein. The sample consists of more than 250,000 distinct CDR3 sequences, 16% of them appearing once. This sample was included in a study of T-cell memory formation after mild COVID-19. Study-level background: Largely, TCR clusters stayed within a single donor. Study-level points and caveats: Clones contracting over day 15 to 85 were CD4/CD8 balanced, with later expanders leaning CD4+. Mainly in CM and EM were contracting CD4+ clones; CD8+ were in EMRA.

The clonotype comes from a man between 18 and 29 years old who had mild COVID-19 (a few samples of this study predate the infection). Cell type and time point are not known. Sequencing was performed on PBMCs or a T cell subset sorted from them (not recorded which). This rearrangement joins TRBV7-9 to TRBJ2-7; D possibly matches TRBD1 or TRBD2 (5 bases each). The CDR3 DNA sequence: TGTGCCAGCACCCCCCCGGGACCCTTTTTCGAGCAGTACTTC. Protein product: CASTPPGPFFEQYF.